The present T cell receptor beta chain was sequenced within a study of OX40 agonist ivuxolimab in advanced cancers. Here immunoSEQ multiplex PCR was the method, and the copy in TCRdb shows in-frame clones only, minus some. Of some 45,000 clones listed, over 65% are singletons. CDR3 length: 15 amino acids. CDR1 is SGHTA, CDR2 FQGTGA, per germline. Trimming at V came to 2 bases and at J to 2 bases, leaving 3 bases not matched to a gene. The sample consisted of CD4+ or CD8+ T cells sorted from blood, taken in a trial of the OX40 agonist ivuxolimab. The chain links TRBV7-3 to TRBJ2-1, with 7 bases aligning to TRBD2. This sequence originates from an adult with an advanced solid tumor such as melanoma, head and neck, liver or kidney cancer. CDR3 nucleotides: TGTGCCAGCAGCTTAGCAGCGGGGCCCTACAATGAGCAGTTCTTC. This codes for CASSLAAGPYNEQFF. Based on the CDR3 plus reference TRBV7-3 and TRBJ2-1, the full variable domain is GAGVSQTPSNKVTEKGKYVELRCDPISGHTALYWYRQSLGQGPEFLIYFQGTGAADDSGLPNDRFFAVRPEGSVSTLKIQRTERGDSAVYLCASSLAAGPYNEQFFGPGTRLTVL.